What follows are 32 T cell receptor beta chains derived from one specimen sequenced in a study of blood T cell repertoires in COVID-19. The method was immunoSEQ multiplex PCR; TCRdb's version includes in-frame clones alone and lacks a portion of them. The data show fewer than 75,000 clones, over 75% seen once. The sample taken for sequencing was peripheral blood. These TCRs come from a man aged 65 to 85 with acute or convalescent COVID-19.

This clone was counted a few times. The CDR3 coding sequence is TGCGCCAGCAGCCCCTTCTCGGAGAACTACGAGCAGTACTTC. Translating it yields CASSPFSENYEQYF. The genes are TRBV5-1 and TRBJ2-7; unclear D gene. The CDR3 is 14 amino acids. CDR1 is SGHRS, CDR2 YFSETQ, per germline. V gave up 4 bases and J gave up 3 bases, with 14 bases separating them.

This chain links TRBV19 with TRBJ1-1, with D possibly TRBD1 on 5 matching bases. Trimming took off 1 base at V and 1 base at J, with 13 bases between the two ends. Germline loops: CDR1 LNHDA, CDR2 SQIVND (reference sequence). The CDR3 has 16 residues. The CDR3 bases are TGTGCCAGTAGTATAGGCGCGGGACTCCCGAACACTGAAGCTTTCTTT. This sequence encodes CASSIGAGLPNTEAFF.

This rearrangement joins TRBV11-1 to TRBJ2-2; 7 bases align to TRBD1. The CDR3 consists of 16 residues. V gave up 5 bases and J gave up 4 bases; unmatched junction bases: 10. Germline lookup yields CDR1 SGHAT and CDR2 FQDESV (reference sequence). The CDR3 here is CASSPRDRIFTGELFF. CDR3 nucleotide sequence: TGTGCCAGCAGCCCTCGGGACAGAATATTCACCGGGGAGCTGTTTTTT.

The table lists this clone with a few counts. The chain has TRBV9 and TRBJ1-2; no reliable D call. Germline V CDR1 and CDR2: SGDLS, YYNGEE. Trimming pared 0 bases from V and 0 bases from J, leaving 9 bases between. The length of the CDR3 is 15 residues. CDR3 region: CASSVEPGANYGYTF. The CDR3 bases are TGTGCCAGCAGCGTAGAACCAGGTGCTAACTATGGCTACACCTTC.

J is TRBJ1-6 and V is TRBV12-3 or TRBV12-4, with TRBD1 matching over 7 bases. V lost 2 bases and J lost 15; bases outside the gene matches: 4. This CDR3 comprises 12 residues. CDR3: CASSLFGQVLHF. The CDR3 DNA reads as TGTGCCAGCAGTTTATTTGGACAGGTCCTCCACTTT.

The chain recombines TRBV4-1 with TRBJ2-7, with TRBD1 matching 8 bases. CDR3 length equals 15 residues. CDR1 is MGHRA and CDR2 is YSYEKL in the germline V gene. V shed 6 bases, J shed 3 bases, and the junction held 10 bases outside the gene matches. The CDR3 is CASRETGTGVYEQYF. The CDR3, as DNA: TGCGCCAGCAGAGAGACCGGGACAGGTGTCTACGAGCAGTACTTC.

The CDR3 region is CASSVGGAVDTQYF. Written as DNA, the CDR3 is TGTGCCAGCAGCGTCGGAGGGGCCGTAGATACGCAGTATTTT. The chain recombines TRBV7-3 with TRBJ2-3; possible D gene TRBD2, 6 bases. CDR1 SGHTA and CDR2 FQGTGA come from the germline V gene. Trimming shortened V by 5 bases and J by 5 bases, and 14 bases separated the two germline ends. This CDR3 is 14 amino acids long.

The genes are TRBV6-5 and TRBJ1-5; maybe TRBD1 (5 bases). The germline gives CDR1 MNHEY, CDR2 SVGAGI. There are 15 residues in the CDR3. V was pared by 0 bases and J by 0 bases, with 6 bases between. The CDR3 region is CASSYSDSSNQPQHF. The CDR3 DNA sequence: TGTGCCAGCAGTTACTCTGACAGTAGCAATCAGCCCCAGCATTTT.

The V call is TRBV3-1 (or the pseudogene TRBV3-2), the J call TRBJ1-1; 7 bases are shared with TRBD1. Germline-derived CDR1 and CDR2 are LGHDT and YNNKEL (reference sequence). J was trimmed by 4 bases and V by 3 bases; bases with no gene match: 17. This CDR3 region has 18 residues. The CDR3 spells CASSHSYGEQGGSTEAFF. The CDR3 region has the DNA TGTGCCAGCAGCCATTCCTACGGGGAGCAGGGGGGTAGCACTGAAGCTTTCTTT.

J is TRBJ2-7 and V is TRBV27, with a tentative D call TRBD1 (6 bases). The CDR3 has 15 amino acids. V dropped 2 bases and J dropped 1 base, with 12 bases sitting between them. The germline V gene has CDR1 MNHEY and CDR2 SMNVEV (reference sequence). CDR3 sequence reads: CASSLRAGDSYEQYF. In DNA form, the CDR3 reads TGTGCCAGCAGTTTAAGGGCAGGGGATTCCTACGAGCAGTACTTC.

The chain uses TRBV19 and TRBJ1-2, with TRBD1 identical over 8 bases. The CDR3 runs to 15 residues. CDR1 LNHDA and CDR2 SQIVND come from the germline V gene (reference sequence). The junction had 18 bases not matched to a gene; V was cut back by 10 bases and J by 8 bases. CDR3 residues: CATSSDGQGSGGYTF. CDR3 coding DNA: TGTGCCACCTCCTCCGATGGACAGGGATCGGGAGGCTACACCTTC.

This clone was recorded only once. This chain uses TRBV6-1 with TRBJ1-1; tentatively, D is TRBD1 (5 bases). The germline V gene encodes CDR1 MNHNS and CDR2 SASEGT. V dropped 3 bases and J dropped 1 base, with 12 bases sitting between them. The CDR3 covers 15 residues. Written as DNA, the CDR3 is TGTGCCAGCAGTGATTTAGGGCAGGGGAACACTGAAGCTTTCTTT. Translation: CASSDLGQGNTEAFF.

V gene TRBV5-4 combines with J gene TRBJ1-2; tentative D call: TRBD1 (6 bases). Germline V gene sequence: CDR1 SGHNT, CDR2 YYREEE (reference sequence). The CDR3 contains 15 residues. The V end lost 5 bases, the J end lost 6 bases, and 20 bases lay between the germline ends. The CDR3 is CASSPTRGANHGYTF. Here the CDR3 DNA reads TGTGCCAGCAGTCCAACTCGGGGGGCGAACCATGGCTACACCTTC.

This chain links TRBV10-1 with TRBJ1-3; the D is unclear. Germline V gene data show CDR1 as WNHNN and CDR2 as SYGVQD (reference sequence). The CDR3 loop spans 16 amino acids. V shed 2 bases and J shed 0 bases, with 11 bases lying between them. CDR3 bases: TGCGCCAGCAGTGAGGAAGGAGGGAGCTCTGGAAACACCATATATTTT. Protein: CASSEEGGSSGNTIYF.

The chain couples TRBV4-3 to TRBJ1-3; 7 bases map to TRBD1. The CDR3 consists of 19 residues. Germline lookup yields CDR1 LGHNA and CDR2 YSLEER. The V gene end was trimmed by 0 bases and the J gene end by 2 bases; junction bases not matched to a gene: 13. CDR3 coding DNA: TGCGCCAGCAGCCAAGAGGGGGGAGCTTACAGGGGTACTGGAAACACCATATATTTT. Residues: CASSQEGGAYRGTGNTIYF.

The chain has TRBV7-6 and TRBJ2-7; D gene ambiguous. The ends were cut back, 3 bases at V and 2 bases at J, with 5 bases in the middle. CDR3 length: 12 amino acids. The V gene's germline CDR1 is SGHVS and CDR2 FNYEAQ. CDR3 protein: CASSFNTYEQYF. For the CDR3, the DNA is TGTGCCAGCAGCTTCAACACCTACGAGCAGTACTTC. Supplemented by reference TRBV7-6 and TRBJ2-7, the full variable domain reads GAGVSQSPRYKVTKRGQDVALRCDPISGHVSLYWYRQALGQGPEFLTYFNYEAQQDKSGLPNDRFSAERPEGSISTLTIQRTEQRDSAMYRCASSFNTYEQYFGPGTRLTVT.

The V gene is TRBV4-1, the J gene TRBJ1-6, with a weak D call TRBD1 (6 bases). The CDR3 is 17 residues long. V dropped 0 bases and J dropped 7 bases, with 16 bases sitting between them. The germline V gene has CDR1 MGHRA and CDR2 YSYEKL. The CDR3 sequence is CASSQERGRGLNSPLHF. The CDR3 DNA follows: TGCGCCAGCAGCCAAGAACGAGGCAGGGGCCTAAATTCACCCCTCCACTTT.

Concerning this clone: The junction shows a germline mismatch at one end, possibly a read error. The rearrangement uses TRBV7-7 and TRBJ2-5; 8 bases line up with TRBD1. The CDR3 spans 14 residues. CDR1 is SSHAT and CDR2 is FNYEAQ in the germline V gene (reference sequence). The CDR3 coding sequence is TGTGCTAGCAGCCGGACAGGGAGGAGGGAGACCCAGTACTTC. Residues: CASSRTGRRETQYF.

CDR3 DNA sequence: TGCGCCAGCAGTACAGGGCAGTTCCTCTACGAGCAGTACTTC. Translated: CASSTGQFLYEQYF. This rearrangement joins TRBV4-1 to TRBJ2-7; possibly TRBD1 for D (6 bases). The CDR3 is 14 residues long. Germline CDR1 is MGHRA and CDR2 is YSYEKL. Trimming removed 6 bases from V and 3 bases from J, with 15 bases in between.

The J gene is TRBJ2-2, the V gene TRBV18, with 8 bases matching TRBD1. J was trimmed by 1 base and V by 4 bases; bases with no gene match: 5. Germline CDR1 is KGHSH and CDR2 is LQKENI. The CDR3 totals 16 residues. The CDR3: CASSRAGTGNTGELFF. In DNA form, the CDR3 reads TGTGCCAGCTCACGCGCCGGGACAGGGAACACCGGGGAGCTGTTTTTT.

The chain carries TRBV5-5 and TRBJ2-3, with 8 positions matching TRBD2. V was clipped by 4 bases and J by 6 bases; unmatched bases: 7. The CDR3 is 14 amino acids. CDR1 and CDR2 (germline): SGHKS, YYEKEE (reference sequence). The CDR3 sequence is CASSARTSRDTQYF. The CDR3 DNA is TGTGCCAGCAGCGCCCGGACTAGCCGGGATACGCAGTATTTT.

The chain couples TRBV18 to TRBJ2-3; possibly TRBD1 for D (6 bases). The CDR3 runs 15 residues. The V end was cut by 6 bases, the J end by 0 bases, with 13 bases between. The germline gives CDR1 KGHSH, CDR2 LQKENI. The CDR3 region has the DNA TGTGCCAGCTCCCGTACAGGGCAGAGCACAGATACGCAGTATTTT. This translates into CASSRTGQSTDTQYF.

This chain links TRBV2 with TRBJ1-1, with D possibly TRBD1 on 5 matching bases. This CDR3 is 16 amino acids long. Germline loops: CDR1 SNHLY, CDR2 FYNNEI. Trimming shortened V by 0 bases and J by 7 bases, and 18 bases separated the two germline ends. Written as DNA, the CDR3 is TGTGCCAGCAGTGAAGCGCTTAAGGGGCCGGGTGTTGAAGCTTTCTTT. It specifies CASSEALKGPGVEAFF. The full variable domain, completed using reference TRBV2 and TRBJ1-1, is EPEVTQTPSHQVTQMGQEVILRCVPISNHLYFYWYRQILGQKVEFLVSFYNNEISEKSEIFDDQFSVERPDGSNFTLKIRSTKLEDSAMYFCASSEALKGPGVEAFFGQGTRLTVV.

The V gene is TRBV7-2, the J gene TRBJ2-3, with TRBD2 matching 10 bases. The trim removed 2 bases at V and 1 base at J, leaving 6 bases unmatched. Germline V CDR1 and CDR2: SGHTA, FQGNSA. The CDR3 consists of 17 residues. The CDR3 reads CASSLHSGGAGTDTQYF. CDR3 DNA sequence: TGTGCCAGCAGCTTACACAGCGGGGGGGCCGGCACAGATACGCAGTATTTT. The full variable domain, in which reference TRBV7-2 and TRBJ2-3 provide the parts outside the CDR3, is GAGVSQSPSNKVTEKGKDVELRCDPISGHTALYWYRQSLGQGLEFLIYFQGNSAPDKSGLPSDRFSAERTGGSVSTLTIQRTQQEDSAVYLCASSLHSGGAGTDTQYFGPGTRLTVL.

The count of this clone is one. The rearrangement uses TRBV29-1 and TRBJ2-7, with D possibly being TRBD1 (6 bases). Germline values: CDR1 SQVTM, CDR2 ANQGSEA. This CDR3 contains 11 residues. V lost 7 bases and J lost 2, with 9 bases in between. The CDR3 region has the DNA TGCAGCGCTGGACAGACCTACGAGCAGTACTTC. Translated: CSAGQTYEQYF.

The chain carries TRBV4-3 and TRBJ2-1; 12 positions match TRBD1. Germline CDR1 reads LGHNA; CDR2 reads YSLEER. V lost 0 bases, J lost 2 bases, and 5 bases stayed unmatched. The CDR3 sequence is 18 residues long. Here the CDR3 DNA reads TGCGCCAGCAGCCAAGATAGGGACAGGGGGCTTCCCTACAATGAGCAGTTCTTC. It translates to CASSQDRDRGLPYNEQFF.

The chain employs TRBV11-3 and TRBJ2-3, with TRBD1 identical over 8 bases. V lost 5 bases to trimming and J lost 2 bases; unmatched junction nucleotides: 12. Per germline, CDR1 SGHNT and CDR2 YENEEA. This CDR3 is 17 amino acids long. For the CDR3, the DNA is TGTGCCAGCAGCCCTAGACCAGAACAGGGGGACACAGATACGCAGTATTTT. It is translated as CASSPRPEQGDTDTQYF.

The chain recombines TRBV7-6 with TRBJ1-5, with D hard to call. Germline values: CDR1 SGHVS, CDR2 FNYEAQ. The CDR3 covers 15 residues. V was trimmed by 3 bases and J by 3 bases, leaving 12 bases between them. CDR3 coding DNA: TGTGCCAGCAGCTTGTCGGGAGTTGCCAATCAGCCCCAGCATTTT. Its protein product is CASSLSGVANQPQHF.

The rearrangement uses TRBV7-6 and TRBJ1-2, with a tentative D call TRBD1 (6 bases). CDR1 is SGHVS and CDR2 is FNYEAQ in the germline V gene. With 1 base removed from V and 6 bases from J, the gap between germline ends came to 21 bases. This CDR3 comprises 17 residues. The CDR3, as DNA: TGTGCCAGCAGCTTAGGGTCCCCAGGGGTCACTGGCGATGGCTACACCTTC. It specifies CASSLGSPGVTGDGYTF.

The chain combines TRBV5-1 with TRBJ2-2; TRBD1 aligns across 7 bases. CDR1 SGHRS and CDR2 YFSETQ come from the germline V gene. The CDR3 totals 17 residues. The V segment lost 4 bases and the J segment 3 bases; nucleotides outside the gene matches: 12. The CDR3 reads CASSQIQGTVDTGELFF. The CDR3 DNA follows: TGCGCCAGCAGCCAAATACAAGGGACAGTCGACACCGGGGAGCTGTTTTTT.

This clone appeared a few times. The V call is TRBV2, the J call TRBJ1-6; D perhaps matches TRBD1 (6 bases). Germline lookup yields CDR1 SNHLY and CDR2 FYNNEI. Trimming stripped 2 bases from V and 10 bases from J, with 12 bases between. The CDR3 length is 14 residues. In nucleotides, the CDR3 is TGTGCCAGCAGTGAAACCAGGGGCGGCTCACCCCTCCACTTT. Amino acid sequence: CASSETRGGSPLHF.

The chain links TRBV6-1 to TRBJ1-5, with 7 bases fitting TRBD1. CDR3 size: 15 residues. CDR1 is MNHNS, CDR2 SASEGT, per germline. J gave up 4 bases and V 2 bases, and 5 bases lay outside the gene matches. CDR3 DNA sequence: TGTGCCAGCAGTGAAAGTGGGACAGCAAATCAGCCCCAGCATTTT. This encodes CASSESGTANQPQHF.